This T cell receptor beta chain was sequenced during a study of beta chain features in type 1 diabetes. Broader study findings: Researchers report that Type 1 diabetes patients had moderately but significantly shorter TCRB CDR3s across all four CD4+ subsets. The naive, central memory and Treg TCRB repertoires looked more alike in patients than they did in healthy donors.

About this clone: Its antigen is not known.

TCRB transcripts that were expressed got sequenced, as all of the isolated RNA had been reverse transcribed. The assay was immunoSEQ multiplex PCR, and TCRdb's table has in-frame clones only and misses some. The table records around 300,000 clones, about 15% of them present only once. The germline CDR1 and CDR2 sequences are SGHRS and YFSETQ. Trimming took 0 bases from V and 6 from J, leaving 13 bases between them. The length of the CDR3 is 14 residues. The chain couples TRBV5-1 to TRBJ2-7, with a possible D match to TRBD2 (6 bases). Sequenced material: naive CD4+ T cells from blood. The TCR was taken from a man younger than 35 with type 1 diabetes. The CDR3 spells CASSLELANGEQYF. As DNA, the CDR3 is TGCGCCAGCAGCTTGGAGCTAGCGAATGGCGAGCAGTACTTC.